The 15 T cell receptor beta chains listed next were all sequenced from one sample in a study of T cells after yellow fever vaccination. MiXCR was run by TCRdb on the 5' RACE reads, yielding one entry per CDR3 protein. The profile shows 65,000 to 90,000 distinct CDR3 sequences, around 7% of them singletons. The input for sequencing was CD8+ T cells sorted from PBMCs, taken on the day of the yellow fever booster vaccination. The receptors were gathered from a man younger than 45 who received the YFV17D yellow fever vaccine.

This clonotype has ten or more counts. The rearrangement uses TRBV6-5 and TRBJ2-5, with TRBD2 identical over 14 bases. The CDR3 is made up of 19 amino acids. In germline, CDR1 is MNHEY, CDR2 SVGAGI. J was trimmed by 5 bases and V by 2 bases; bases with no gene match: 13. The DNA for the CDR3 is TGTGCCAGCAGTTACACCACGGGACTAGCGGGAGATTGGGGGGAGACCCAGTACTTC. Translated, it gives CASSYTTGLAGDWGETQYF.

This clonotype has just a few counts. V is TRBV12-3 or TRBV12-4 and J is TRBJ2-1; 9 nucleotides line up with TRBD2. Trimming at V came to 3 bases and at J to 8 bases, leaving 11 bases not matched to a gene. The CDR3 runs 16 residues. The CDR3 nucleotides read TGTGCCAGCAGTTTGGTTAGCGGGAGCGGTATGTATGAGCAGTTCTTC. Amino acids: CASSLVSGSGMYEQFF.

A few counts support this clonotype. The chain recombines TRBV5-6 with TRBJ2-7, with no clear D. Germline values: CDR1 SGHDT, CDR2 YYEEEE. This CDR3 is built from 13 residues. The V end lost 9 bases, the J end lost 1 base, and 14 bases lay between the germline ends. CDR3 DNA sequence: TGTGCCACCTCGTCTCCTCTGTCCTACGAGCAGTACTTC. Its protein is CATSSPLSYEQYF.

In its sample, this clonotype was seen a few times. The rearrangement uses TRBV6-5 and TRBJ2-6; 10 nucleotides match TRBD1. CDR1 is MNHEY, CDR2 SVGAGI, per germline. The CDR3 totals 17 residues. V dropped 4 bases and J dropped 3; count of bases not matched to a gene: 6. This CDR3 is CASSWGTGEGGANVLTF. The CDR3 nucleotides are TGTGCCAGCAGTTGGGGGACAGGGGAAGGTGGGGCCAACGTCCTGACTTTC.

This clonotype has more than one count but fewer than ten. The chain combines TRBV19 with TRBJ2-1; 8 bases fit TRBD1. Germline lookup yields CDR1 LNHDA and CDR2 SQIVND (reference sequence). Trimming at V came to 11 bases and at J to 7 bases, leaving 10 bases not matched to a gene. The CDR3 extends over 13 amino acids. Written as DNA, the CDR3 is TGTGCCTTAGAGGGGACAGGCATAAATGAGCAGTTCTTC. Translation gives CALEGTGINEQFF.

This clonotype was counted a few times. V is TRBV6-1 and J is TRBJ1-1; D call uncertain. The V and J ends lost 4 bases and 0 bases respectively, with 9 bases between them. The CDR3 has 14 residues. Germline V gene lookup returns CDR1 MNHNS and CDR2 SASEGT. The CDR3 loop is CASSVAPMNTEAFF. CDR3 coding DNA: TGTGCCAGCAGTGTGGCCCCCATGAACACTGAAGCTTTCTTT.

This clonotype was seen a few times. The V and J genes are TRBV7-7 and TRBJ2-3; 8 bases are a match to TRBD2. This CDR3 has 15 residues. CDR1 is SSHAT, CDR2 FNYEAQ, per germline (reference sequence). With 3 bases clipped from V and 4 bases from J, the junction kept 6 bases outside the gene matches. The CDR3 region has the DNA TGTGCCAGCAGCTTTACGGGAGGGCCCGCAGATACGCAGTATTTT. Its translation is CASSFTGGPADTQYF.

The sample holds many counts of this clonotype. The chain uses TRBV7-9 and TRBJ2-7; D is unclear. Trimming pared 5 bases from V and 2 bases from J, leaving 19 bases between. The germline CDR1 and CDR2 sequences are SEHNR and FQNEAQ (reference sequence). The CDR3 spans 16 residues. CDR3: CASSPIIETPPYEQYF. CDR3 bases: TGTGCCAGCAGCCCCATAATAGAGACCCCACCCTACGAGCAGTACTTC.

This chain joins TRBV4-1 and TRBJ2-3, with unresolved D. The V end was cut by 4 bases, the J end by 1 base, with 0 bases between. CDR1 is MGHRA and CDR2 is YSYEKL in the germline V gene. CDR3 length equals 11 residues. CDR3 loop: CASSRTDTQYF. The CDR3, as DNA: TGCGCCAGCAGCCGCACAGATACGCAGTATTTT.

The chain employs TRBV7-6 and TRBJ2-2; no definite D call. V lost 10 bases to trimming and J lost 6 bases, with 12 bases between them. Germline V CDR1 and CDR2: SGHVS, FNYEAQ. This CDR3 spans 12 amino acids. The CDR3: CAITRGAGELFF. The CDR3 nucleotides are TGTGCCATTACCCGAGGCGCCGGGGAGCTGTTTTTT.

The chain combines TRBV7-9 with TRBJ2-7; TRBD2 matches 7 bases. V lost 5 bases, J lost 4 bases, and 14 bases stayed unmatched. CDR1 and CDR2 (germline): SEHNR, FQNEAQ (reference sequence). CDR3 length equals 16 residues. CDR3 DNA: TGTGCCAGCAGCCACCCAGCCTCGAGAGCGGGATACGAGCAGTACTTC. Protein product: CASSHPASRAGYEQYF.

This clonotype appeared a few times. V is TRBV5-4 and J is TRBJ2-5; D remains ambiguous. Germline V CDR1 and CDR2: SGHNT, YYREEE (reference sequence). The CDR3 is 12 residues long. V gave up 4 bases and J gave up 4 bases, with 8 bases separating them. The CDR3 nucleotides are TGTGCCAGCAGCCCGATTGGAGAGACCCAGTACTTC. Encoded protein: CASSPIGETQYF.

This clonotype was counted at least ten times. The chain combines TRBV29-1 with TRBJ2-3; D remains ambiguous. Germline CDR1 reads SQVTM; CDR2 reads ANQGSEA. Trimming stripped 3 bases from V and 1 base from J, with 14 bases between. CDR3 size: 15 residues. The CDR3 region has the DNA TGCAGCGTTGAGCACCAAACGGGCGGCACAGATACGCAGTATTTT. This encodes CSVEHQTGGTDTQYF.

The chain is built from TRBV28 and TRBJ2-5, with TRBD1 matching over 8 bases. CDR1 and CDR2 from the germline V gene are MDHEN and SYDVKM. The CDR3 has 15 residues. V lost 5 bases to trimming and J lost 4 bases; unmatched junction nucleotides: 9. Written as DNA, the CDR3 is TGTGCCAGCAGTACCCCGACAGGGGCCCCAGAGACCCAGTACTTC. Translating gives CASSTPTGAPETQYF.

This clonotype was observed a handful of times. V usage is TRBV24-1 and J usage is TRBJ2-1; possibly TRBD1 or TRBD2 for D (6 bases each). Germline-derived CDR1 and CDR2 are KGHDR and SFDVKD. V shed 1 base and J shed 10 bases, with 22 bases lying between them. The CDR3 length is 17 residues. The CDR3 loop is CATSDFWGRREIGEQFF. CDR3 nucleotides: TGTGCCACCAGTGATTTTTGGGGGCGGCGGGAAATCGGCGAGCAGTTCTTC.